These T cell receptor beta chains were read from a single sample in a study of T cell clonotyping in hematopoietic cell transplantation. Produced via immunoSEQ multiplex PCR; TCRdb's table is partial and in-frame only. This sample has approximately 11,000 clones; over 75% occur once, and the top ten carry around 14%. The starting material was peripheral blood mononuclear cells, obtained before stem cell transplant. These receptors were obtained from a woman in her forties or fifties with chronic myeloid leukemia. Some clones in this sample may be carry-over from other donors' samples. Each CDR3 is given with its conserved first and last residue. D genes are given only for firm matches. The size field is filled for only some rows; it gives once, few, many or a size class.

abundance | d_gene | j_gene | v_gene | CDR3nt | CDR3aa
. | . | TRBJ1-3 | TRBV2 | TGTGCCAGCACTAGAGAAAGGGTTCCTGGAAACACCATATATTTT | CASTRERVPGNTIYF
. | TRBD1 | TRBJ2-1 | TRBV5-1 | TGCGCCAGCAGCTCACCGGGACAGGGGCGCTACAATGAGCAGTTCTTC | CASSSPGQGRYNEQFF
. | . | TRBJ1-5 | TRBV19 | TGTGCCAGTAGTATTCGGGGGTACAATCAGCCCCAGCATTTT | CASSIRGYNQPQHF
. | TRBD1 | TRBJ1-2 | TRBV30 | TGTGCCTGGAGTGTAACAGGGGGCAGGGTCTATGGCTACACCTTC | CAWSVTGGRVYGYTF
. | . | TRBJ2-2 | TRBV29-1 | TGCAGCGTTGACAGGGACACCGGGGAGCTGTTTTTT | CSVDRDTGELFF
. | . | TRBJ2-7 | TRBV6-1 | TGTGCCACCACCGCGGGGACATCCTACGAGCAGTACTTC | CATTAGTSYEQYF
. | TRBD1 | TRBJ2-7 | TRBV11-2 | TGTGCCAGCAGCCTCAGACAGGGAATTTACGAGCAGTACTTC | CASSLRQGIYEQYF
. | TRBD1 | TRBJ1-2 | TRBV19 | TGTGCCAGTAGTACGCGACAGGGGACCTACACCTTC | CASSTRQGTYTF
. | TRBD2 | TRBJ2-3 | TRBV27 | TGTGCCAGCAGGCCTAGCGGATTCACAGATACGCAGTATTTT | CASRPSGFTDTQYF
. | TRBD1 | TRBJ2-6 | TRBV4-1 | TGCGCCAGCAGCCAAGGGGCAGGGGGCGCAGCCGGGGCCAACGTCCTGACTTTC | CASSQGAGGAAGANVLTF
. | . | TRBJ2-2 | TRBV4-3 | TGCGCCAGCAGTTTAGGGACCGGGGAGCTGTTTTTT | CASSLGTGELFF
. | TRBD1 | TRBJ1-2 | TRBV19 | TGTGCCAGTAGTACTCGGGACAGGGCTTATGGCTACACCTTC | CASSTRDRAYGYTF
. | . | TRBJ1-4 | TRBV2 | TGTGCCAGCAGGGGGACGGCGGCAACTAATGAAAAACTGTTTTTT | CASRGTAATNEKLFF
. | TRBD2 | TRBJ2-1 | TRBV5-1 | TGCGCCAGCAGCTTAGCGGGAGGGATCTACAATGAGCAGTTCTTC | CASSLAGGIYNEQFF
few | . | TRBJ2-5 | TRBV9 | TGTGCCAGCAGCGTAGATGGGGTTCGGTCAGAGACCCAGTACTTC | CASSVDGVRSETQYF
. | . | TRBJ1-5 | TRBV19 | TGTGCCAGTAGTATTCGGAAGCCCGGTCGCAATCAGCCCCAGCATTTT | CASSIRKPGRNQPQHF
. | . | TRBJ1-2 | TRBV2 | TGTGCCAGCAGGGCTACCTTTAACGGGATCTATGGCTACACCTTC | CASRATFNGIYGYTF
. | . | TRBJ2-5 | TRBV6-6 | TGTGCCAGCAGTTACTGGGGGACTGATCAAGAGACCCAGTACTTC | CASSYWGTDQETQYF
. | . | TRBJ2-7 | TRBV14 | TGTGCCAGCAGCCAAGAAAGTGGTCCCTCCTACGAGCAGTACTTC | CASSQESGPSYEQYF
. | . | TRBJ2-7 | TRBV2 | TGTGCCAGCAGCAAGGATGACCTCTCCCACGAGCAGTACTTC | CASSKDDLSHEQYF
. | . | TRBJ2-5 | TRBV5-1 | TGCGCCAGCAGCTTGGCAACAGGGCTTCAAGAGACCCAGTACTTC | CASSLATGLQETQYF
few | . | TRBJ2-2 | TRBV11-1 | TGTGCCAGCAGCATCTCAAGAGGCACCGGGGAGCTGTTTTTT | CASSISRGTGELFF
. | . | TRBJ2-7 | TRBV6-1 | TGTGCCAGCGGATGGTCAGTCTACGAGCAGTACTTC | CASGWSVYEQYF
. | . | TRBJ2-3 | TRBV5-1 | TGCGCCAGCAGCTTGGGCGCTAGAATTAGCACAGATACGCAGTATTTT | CASSLGARISTDTQYF
. | TRBD2 | TRBJ2-5 | TRBV5-6 | TGTGCCAGCACCTTAGCGGGAGGGTCAGAGACCCAGTACTTC | CASTLAGGSETQYF
. | TRBD2 | TRBJ2-3 | TRBV6-5 | TGTGCCAGCAGAAAAGCGGGAGGAACCACAGATACGCAGTATTTT | CASRKAGGTTDTQYF
. | TRBD1 | TRBJ1-5 | TRBV10-3 | TGTGCCATCAGTGAGTCGACTGGGACAGGGGGTAATCAGCCCCAGCATTTT | CAISESTGTGGNQPQHF
. | . | TRBJ1-1 | TRBV5-1 | TGCGCCAGCAGCTTGCTAAACACTGAAGCTTTCTTT | CASSLLNTEAFF
. | TRBD1 | TRBJ2-7 | TRBV28 | TGTGCCAGCAATACGATAACAGGGGGCTACGAGCAGTACTTC | CASNTITGGYEQYF
. | . | TRBJ2-3 | TRBV9 | TGTGCCAGCAGCGTAGGCTTGTTCCCAGATACGCAGTATTTT | CASSVGLFPDTQYF
. | . | TRBJ2-1 | TRBV7-8 | TGTGCCAGCAGCTCCGGGGCAAGCAGTAAGCAGTTCTTC | CASSSGASSKQFF
few | . | TRBJ1-1 | TRBV18 | TGTGCCAGCTCACCAGCAAGGGATTCTGAAGCTTTCTTT | CASSPARDSEAFF
. | . | TRBJ2-7 | TRBV7-2 | TGTGCCAGCAGCTTGGGGGCAGCTATAACCTACGAGCAGTACTTC | CASSLGAAITYEQYF
few | . | TRBJ2-1 | TRBV15 | TGTGCCACCTTGGGGGGATCTTACAATGAGCAGTTCTTC | CATLGGSYNEQFF
. | TRBD1 | TRBJ2-1 | TRBV28 | TGTGCCAGCAGGTGGACAGGTAGGGGGAATGAGCAGTTCTTC | CASRWTGRGNEQFF
. | . | TRBJ1-1 | TRBV30 | TGTGCCTGGACAGGGAGGAGCGCTGAAGCTTTCTTT | CAWTGRSAEAFF
. | TRBD1 | TRBJ2-1 | TRBV7-9 | TGTGCCAGCAGCTTACGGACAGGGTCGAATGAGCAGTTCTTC | CASSLRTGSNEQFF
. | TRBD2 | TRBJ2-1 | TRBV19 | TGTGCCAGTAGTCCCGGGACTAGCGGCTACAATGAGCAGTTCTTC | CASSPGTSGYNEQFF
. | . | TRBJ1-6 | TRBV5-1 | TGCGCCAGCAGAGGGACCGAGAATTCACCCCTCCACTTT | CASRGTENSPLHF
. | TRBD1 | TRBJ2-5 | TRBV29-1 | TGCAGCGTACCCGGACAGGGTTTGGAGACCCAGTACTTC | CSVPGQGLETQYF
. | TRBD1 | TRBJ2-7 | TRBV6-5 | TGTGCCAGCAGTTACGAGGGGGCGGGCGAGCAGTACTTC | CASSYEGAGEQYF
. | . | TRBJ1-5 | TRBV30 | TGTGCCTGGAGTGCAGGACTCTCGGGGGATCAGCCCCAGCATTTT | CAWSAGLSGDQPQHF
. | . | TRBJ1-2 | TRBV5-4 | TGTGCCAGCAGCTTGAGGGGCAACTATGGCTACACCTTC | CASSLRGNYGYTF
. | . | TRBJ1-1 | TRBV5-4 | TGTGCCAGCAGCTTGGACCCGCCTCCCGCGAACACTGAAGCTTTCTTT | CASSLDPPPANTEAFF
. | TRBD2 | TRBJ2-7 | TRBV28 | TGTGCCAGCAGTTTAAGCGGGAGTGCTGACTACGAGCAGTACTTC | CASSLSGSADYEQYF
. | TRBD2 | TRBJ2-7 | TRBV9 | TGTGCCAGCAGGGTCGGGGGGGAGCAGTACTTC | CASRVGGEQYF
. | . | TRBJ2-3 | TRBV2 | TGTGCCAGCAGTCCGGACATAAACACAGATACGCAGTATTTT | CASSPDINTDTQYF
. | . | TRBJ1-5 | TRBV2 | TGTGCCAGCATGGGCAGAACTTATAGCAATCAGCCCCAGCATTTT | CASMGRTYSNQPQHF
. | . | TRBJ1-2 | TRBV7-8 | TGTGCCAGCAGCCCCCGGGAGAATTATGATGGCTACACCTTC | CASSPRENYDGYTF
. | . | TRBJ2-6 | TRBV28 | TGTGCCAGCAGTTTAACGGGGAATCTCGCTGGGGCCAACGTCCTGACTTTC | CASSLTGNLAGANVLTF